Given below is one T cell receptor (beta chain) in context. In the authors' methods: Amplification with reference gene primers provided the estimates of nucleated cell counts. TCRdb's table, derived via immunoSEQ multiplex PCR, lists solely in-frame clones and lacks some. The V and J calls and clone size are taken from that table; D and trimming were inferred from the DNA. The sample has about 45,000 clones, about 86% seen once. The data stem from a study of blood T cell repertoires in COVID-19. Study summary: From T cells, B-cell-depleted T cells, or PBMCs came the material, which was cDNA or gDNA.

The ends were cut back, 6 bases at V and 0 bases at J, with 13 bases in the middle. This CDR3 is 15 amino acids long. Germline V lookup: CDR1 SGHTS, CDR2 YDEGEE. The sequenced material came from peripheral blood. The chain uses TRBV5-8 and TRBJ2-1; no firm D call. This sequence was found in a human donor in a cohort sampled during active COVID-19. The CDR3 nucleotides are TGTGCCAGCATCCAATCGCGGAGCTCCTACAATGAGCAGTTCTTC. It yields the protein CASIQSRSSYNEQFF.